This passage covers 18 T cell receptor beta chains from one sample sequenced in a study of cytomegalovirus exposure and HLA in healthy donors. The primer mix had 60 Vbeta and 13 Jbeta primers. The protocol was immunoSEQ multiplex PCR, while the TCRdb copy is restricted to in-frame clones and leaves out a portion. This table lists around 50,000 clones. Sequencing was performed on PBMCs. All receptors derive from a male donor in good health and CMV-seronegative.

This chain connects TRBV5-1 to TRBJ1-1; 9 nucleotides agree with TRBD1. CDR3 size: 14 residues. The germline gives CDR1 SGHRS, CDR2 YFSETQ. V shed 3 bases and J 5 bases; nucleotides not matched to a gene: 5. The CDR3 protein is CASSSSQGATEAFF. The CDR3 nucleotides read TGCGCCAGCAGCTCTTCACAGGGGGCGACTGAAGCTTTCTTT.

CDR3 sequence: CASSLLAGGQTDTQYF. Written as DNA, the CDR3 is TGTGCCAGCAGCTTACTAGCGGGGGGCCAAACAGATACGCAGTATTTT. This rearrangement joins TRBV11-1 to TRBJ2-3; 11 bases fit TRBD2. Germline CDR1 SGHAT, CDR2 FQDESV (reference sequence). The CDR3 consists of 16 residues. J was trimmed by 3 bases and V by 2 bases; bases with no gene match: 4.

This chain links TRBV5-1 with TRBJ2-3; 11 bases map to TRBD2. J lost 0 bases, V lost 3 bases, and 3 bases had no gene match. The germline gives CDR1 SGHRS, CDR2 YFSETQ. The CDR3 covers 16 residues. CDR3: CASSSTSGASTDTQYF. CDR3 coding DNA: TGCGCCAGCAGCTCGACTAGCGGGGCGAGCACAGATACGCAGTATTTT.

This chain joins TRBV27 and TRBJ1-1, with a possible D match to TRBD1 (6 bases). V was shortened by 6 bases and J by 4 bases, with 15 bases between the two germline ends. CDR1 and CDR2 from the germline V gene are MNHEY and SMNVEV (reference sequence). The CDR3 is 14 residues long. CDR3 sequence: CASSPQGLGTEAFF. The CDR3 DNA sequence: TGTGCCAGCAGCCCTCAGGGGTTGGGCACTGAAGCTTTCTTT.

The chain combines TRBV7-9 with TRBJ2-3, with 7 positions matching TRBD1. Germline trimming cut 3 bases from V and 0 bases from J; bases unmatched to any gene: 6. The germline CDR1 and CDR2 sequences are SEHNR and FQNEAQ (reference sequence). The CDR3 is 16 amino acids. CDR3 loop: CASSFRTGDSTDTQYF. For the CDR3, the DNA is TGTGCCAGCAGCTTCAGGACAGGAGATAGCACAGATACGCAGTATTTT.

This clone ranks as medium-sized in terms of frequency. J is TRBJ2-3 and V is TRBV6-4; weak D call: TRBD2 (7 bases). V gave up 0 bases and J gave up 6 bases, with 10 bases separating them. CDR1 and CDR2 from the germline V gene are MRHNA and SNTAGT. The CDR3 runs 14 residues. CDR3 protein: CASSDSKGGDTQYF. The CDR3 coding sequence is TGTGCCAGCAGTGACTCAAAGGGGGGGGATACGCAGTATTTT.

The chain carries TRBV7-9 and TRBJ2-1; 9 bases align to TRBD1. The CDR3 has 15 amino acids. CDR1 is SEHNR and CDR2 is FQNEAQ in the germline V gene (reference sequence). Trimming cost V 5 bases and J 6 bases; bases outside gene matches: 8. The CDR3 reads CASSTGQGMFNEQFF. For the CDR3, the DNA is TGTGCCAGCAGCACGGGACAGGGAATGTTCAATGAGCAGTTCTTC.

The chain links TRBV18 to TRBJ1-4; D may be TRBD1 (5 bases). Germline CDR1 and CDR2: KGHSH and LQKENI. This CDR3 comprises 13 residues. With 3 bases removed from V and 8 bases from J, the gap between germline ends came to 10 bases. This CDR3 reads CASSPTRQEKLFF. The CDR3 DNA sequence: TGTGCCAGCTCACCGACCAGACAGGAAAAACTGTTTTTT. Drawing the rest from reference TRBV18 and TRBJ1-4, the complete variable domain is NAGVMQNPRHLVRRRGQEARLRCSPMKGHSHVYWYRQLPEEGLKFMVYLQKENIIDESGMPKERFSAEFPKEGPSILRIQQVVRGDSAAYFCASSPTRQEKLFFGSGTQLSVL.

This chain links TRBV4-1 with TRBJ2-5, with 7 bases matching TRBD2. Germline-derived CDR1 and CDR2 are MGHRA and YSYEKL. V lost 4 bases, J lost 2 bases, and 10 bases stayed unmatched. The CDR3 has 16 amino acids. In DNA form, the CDR3 reads TGCGCCAGCAGCCCAGGTGGGGGGGGATTACAAGAGACCCAGTACTTC. Its protein product is CASSPGGGGLQETQYF.

The chain recombines TRBV5-4 with TRBJ1-1; 9 bases are shared with TRBD1. This CDR3 has 14 amino acids. The V gene end was trimmed by 7 bases and the J gene end by 1 base; junction bases not matched to a gene: 5. Germline loops: CDR1 SGHNT, CDR2 YYREEE (reference sequence). CDR3 nucleotides: TGTGCCAGCTTCCGGGGACAGGGGAACACTGAAGCTTTCTTT. This gives the protein CASFRGQGNTEAFF.

The chain couples TRBV5-4 to TRBJ2-7; 8 bases are a match to TRBD2. Looked up from germline, CDR1 is SGHNT and CDR2 is YYREEE (reference sequence). The CDR3 contains 15 residues. Unmatched junction bases numbered 12, after V lost 8 bases and J lost 2 bases. The CDR3: CASRAGGNNAYEQYF. The CDR3 region has the DNA TGTGCCAGTCGGGCGGGGGGTAATAACGCCTACGAGCAGTACTTC.

The rearrangement links TRBV13 to TRBJ2-7, with TRBD1 as a possible D gene (6 bases). The CDR3 has 14 residues. The germline V and J ends were trimmed by 0 bases and 3 bases, with 9 bases remaining between them. The germline V gene has CDR1 PRHDT and CDR2 FYEKMQ (reference sequence). The CDR3 here is CASSLGDRDYEQYF. CDR3 nucleotide sequence: TGTGCCAGCAGCTTAGGGGACAGAGACTACGAGCAGTACTTC.

The chain recombines TRBV5-1 with TRBJ2-1; possible D gene TRBD2, 6 bases. V lost 4 bases and J 5 bases, leaving 16 bases between the germline ends. This CDR3 is 15 amino acids long. Germline-derived CDR1 and CDR2 are SGHRS and YFSETQ. CDR3 region: CASSRAGTLDNEQFF. DNA for the CDR3: TGCGCCAGCAGCCGCGCCGGGACTCTCGACAATGAGCAGTTCTTC.

The V call is TRBV10-1, the J call TRBJ1-1; no firm D call. CDR1 and CDR2 (germline): WNHNN, SYGVQD (reference sequence). This CDR3 region has 13 residues. V was clipped by 7 bases and J by 3 bases, with 12 bases between them. The CDR3 DNA reads as TGCGCCAGCAAGAGACAACCTCACACTGAAGCTTTCTTT. As protein: CASKRQPHTEAFF.

The gene calls are TRBV28 and TRBJ2-3; 12 bases match TRBD2. With V trimmed by 6 bases and J by 5 bases, 12 bases remained unmatched. There are 17 residues in the CDR3. Germline values: CDR1 MDHEN, CDR2 SYDVKM. The CDR3 nucleotides are TGTGCCAGCAGACCGCCCGGACTAGCGGGGAGAGGAGATACGCAGTATTTT. It codes for CASRPPGLAGRGDTQYF.

This chain links TRBV27 with TRBJ1-1, with 7 bases fitting TRBD1. Germline lookup yields CDR1 MNHEY and CDR2 SMNVEV (reference sequence). V dropped 5 bases and J dropped 9; count of bases not matched to a gene: 15. The CDR3 covers 15 residues. The CDR3 nucleotides are TGTGCCAGCAGTCAAGTTATTACAGGGGAGTTCAAAGCTTTCTTT. Translated, it gives CASSQVITGEFKAFF.

V is TRBV27 and J is TRBJ2-3; 10 positions agree with TRBD2. With 5 bases clipped from V and 1 base from J, the junction kept 3 bases outside the gene matches. The CDR3 has 15 amino acids. CDR1 is MNHEY and CDR2 is SMNVEV in the germline V gene (reference sequence). CDR3 nucleotides: TGTGCCAGCAGTCAAACTAGCGGGGGCACAGATACGCAGTATTTT. Protein sequence: CASSQTSGGTDTQYF.

The chain combines TRBV5-1 with TRBJ2-2, with 8 bases fitting TRBD1. Germline loops: CDR1 SGHRS, CDR2 YFSETQ. Trimming cost V 4 bases and J 5 bases; bases outside gene matches: 4. The CDR3 has 14 amino acids. The CDR3 is CASSTQGATGELFF. The CDR3 coding sequence is TGCGCCAGCAGCACTCAGGGGGCTACCGGGGAGCTGTTTTTT. The full variable domain, rest sourced from reference TRBV5-1 and TRBJ2-2, is KAGVTQTPRYLIKTRGQQVTLSCSPISGHRSVSWYQQTPGQGLQFLFEYFSETQRNKGNFPGRFSGRQFSNSRSEMNVSTLELGDSALYLCASSTQGATGELFFGEGSRLTVL.